These 9 T cell receptor beta chains share one sample of origin, sequenced in a study of T-cell reconstitution after alpha-beta-depleted transplantation in children listed by TCRdb under 2016. The library was produced with PCR. The listed sequencing device is Illumina HiSeq 2500. TCR library preparation used molecular barcoding, with unique molecular identifiers applied to normalize quantification of the TCRbeta repertoire. The public reads were reprocessed in TCRdb via fastp at Q25 and MiXCR, keeping in-frame beta chains. Here each entry gathers all rows of one CDR3 protein and keeps the most common genes and DNA. A total of hundreds of thousands of distinct CDR3 sequences appear in this sample, roughly 10% of them only once. The top ten clonotypes cover roughly 2.1% of the sample. The intended sense of this specimen's treatment or condition label: allogeneic hematopoietic cell transplantation with graft depleted of TCRalphabeta T cells and CD19 B cells.

Sequencing was performed on PBMCs, taken before TCRalphabeta/CD19-depleted stem cell transplant. These receptors originate from a child younger than 10 with inherited bone marrow failure, due to receive a stem cell transplant.

In the case of this clonotype: A much larger clone lies one base from this, so it may be a read error. CDR3 DNA sequence: TGCGCCAGCAGCTTCGTGGCAGGGGATACTGAACCTTTCTTT. It specifies CASSFVAGDTEPFF. The V gene is TRBV5-1, the J gene TRBJ1-1; D is possibly TRBD1 (6 bases). The germline V gene has CDR1 SGHRS and CDR2 YFSETQ. This CDR3 is 14 amino acids long.

The chain links TRBV24-1 to TRBJ2-1; 9 bases line up with TRBD2. The J segment lost 2 bases and the V segment lost 4 bases, leaving 5 bases of the junction unmatched. Germline CDR1 KGHDR, CDR2 SFDVKD. This CDR3 is 16 amino acids long. CDR3 residues: CATSELAGATYNEQFF. CDR3 sequence (DNA): TGTGCCACCAGTGAATTAGCGGGAGCCACCTACAATGAGCAGTTCTTC.

This clonotype was found a few times. The chain recombines TRBV27 with TRBJ2-7; 8 nucleotides line up with TRBD2. This CDR3 has 15 residues. The V and J ends lost 0 bases and 3 bases, in that order; junction bases with no gene match: 4. Germline-derived CDR1 and CDR2 are MNHEY and SMNVEV (reference sequence). The CDR3 DNA sequence: TGTGCCAGCAGTTTATCAAGCGGGAGTGTCTACGAGCAGTACTTC. It yields the protein CASSLSSGSVYEQYF.

This chain uses TRBV12-3 or TRBV12-4 with TRBJ2-1; TRBD2 agrees at 14 bases. This CDR3 is 15 amino acids long. Losses at the gene ends were 6 bases for V and 9 bases for J; bases not matched to a gene: 7. The DNA of the CDR3 is TGTGCCAGCAGCCCTCGACTAGCGGGAGGGATTGAGCAGTTCTTC. It encodes CASSPRLAGGIEQFF.

This clonotype was seen at least ten times. The chain links TRBV20-1 to TRBJ2-7; 13 bases are a match to TRBD2. CDR3 length equals 13 residues. Trimming at V came to 5 bases and at J to 5 bases, leaving 3 bases not matched to a gene. Germline V CDR1 and CDR2: DFQATT, SNEGSKA (reference sequence). This CDR3 is CSAGLAGVHEQYF. The CDR3 DNA reads TGCAGTGCTGGACTAGCGGGAGTGCACGAGCAGTACTTC.

This clonotype was detected many times. This rearrangement joins TRBV9 to TRBJ1-2, with D possibly TRBD1 on 5 matching bases. Germline CDR1 reads SGDLS; CDR2 reads YYNGEE. The V gene lost 2 bases and the J gene lost 5 bases, with 13 bases spanning the gap. This CDR3 contains 14 residues. The CDR3 DNA reads TGTGCCAGCAGCGTCTCCCCCGGACATTATGGCTACACCTTC. Translated, it gives CASSVSPGHYGYTF.

The table lists this clonotype with many counts. The chain joins TRBV4-3 to TRBJ2-2, with TRBD2 matching 10 bases. The CDR3 contains 16 residues. The trim removed 0 bases at V and 6 bases at J, leaving 4 bases unmatched. The V gene's germline CDR1 is LGHNA and CDR2 YSLEER. Here the CDR3 reads CASSQEPSGSAGELFF. CDR3 in DNA: TGCGCCAGCAGCCAAGAGCCTAGCGGGAGTGCCGGGGAGCTGTTTTTT.

The sample holds many counts of this clonotype. The CDR3 loop is CASSQSRGTSGRTDTQYF. The DNA for the CDR3 is TGCGCCAGCAGCCAAAGTCGGGGGACTAGCGGGAGAACAGATACGCAGTATTTT. This chain uses TRBV4-3 with TRBJ2-3; 14 bases match TRBD2. The V gene end was trimmed by 2 bases and the J gene end by 3 bases; junction bases not matched to a gene: 7. The CDR3 length is 18 residues. Germline V gene sequence: CDR1 LGHNA, CDR2 YSLEER.

Many counts were recorded for this clonotype. The genes are TRBV6-2 or TRBV6-3 and TRBJ2-1; 12 bases are a match to TRBD2. Germline-derived CDR1 and CDR2 are MNHEY and SVGEGT. V dropped 6 bases and J dropped 6; count of bases not matched to a gene: 6. The length of the CDR3 is 15 residues. CDR3 amino acids: CASSSTSGRSNEQFF. CDR3 DNA sequence: TGTGCCAGCAGCTCGACTAGCGGGAGAAGCAATGAGCAGTTCTTC.